The 31 T cell receptor beta chains listed next were all sequenced from one sample in a study of blood T cell repertoires in COVID-19. TCRdb keeps only in-frame clones here, not all; method: immunoSEQ multiplex PCR. The profile shows about 130,000 clones, approximately 84% of them singletons. Sequencing was carried out using peripheral blood. These TCRs come from a human donor in a cohort sampled during active COVID-19.

This clone has just a few counts. The J gene is TRBJ2-5, the V gene TRBV6-5; TRBD1 matches at 7 bases. This CDR3 is built from 15 residues. The V gene end was trimmed by 9 bases and the J gene end by 4 bases; junction bases not matched to a gene: 14. Germline values: CDR1 MNHEY, CDR2 SVGAGI. CDR3 in amino acids: CASLSVAGGGETQYF. CDR3 bases: TGTGCCAGTCTATCAGTTGCAGGGGGTGGAGAGACCCAGTACTTC.

The chain couples TRBV5-1 to TRBJ2-5, with 8 bases lining up with TRBD1. CDR3 length: 15 amino acids. V was pared by 6 bases and J by 3 bases, with 10 bases of the junction left unmatched. CDR1 and CDR2 from the germline V gene are SGHRS and YFSETQ. CDR3 sequence reads: CASTNDRGWEETQYF. For the CDR3, the DNA is TGCGCCAGCACCAATGACAGGGGATGGGAAGAGACCCAGTACTTC. The variable domain in full, with the rest retrieved from reference TRBV5-1 and TRBJ2-5, is KAGVTQTPRYLIKTRGQQVTLSCSPISGHRSVSWYQQTPGQGLQFLFEYFSETQRNKGNFPGRFSGRQFSNSRSEMNVSTLELGDSALYLCASTNDRGWEETQYFGPGTRLLVL.

This rearrangement joins TRBV30 to TRBJ1-4; D might be TRBD1 (6 bases). Germline assignment: CDR1 GTSNPN and CDR2 SVGIG (reference sequence). Between the trimmed V and J ends, which lost 4 bases and 7 bases, there was a span of 19 bases. This CDR3 contains 15 residues. Here the CDR3 reads CAWTLSGGRGEKLFF. The CDR3 DNA reads as TGTGCCTGGACTCTGAGCGGGGGGCGGGGTGAAAAACTGTTTTTT.

The rearrangement uses TRBV7-8 and TRBJ2-4; D might be TRBD2 (6 bases). Germline loops: CDR1 SGHVS, CDR2 FQNEAQ. Trimming pared 5 bases from V and 3 bases from J, leaving 20 bases between. This CDR3 region has 17 residues. Here the CDR3 reads CASSPDPGARLKNIQYF. CDR3 nucleotide sequence: TGTGCCAGCAGCCCTGACCCGGGAGCCCGACTCAAAAACATTCAGTACTTC.

The V and J genes are TRBV29-1 and TRBJ2-7, with TRBD2 matching over 7 bases. Germline values: CDR1 SQVTM, CDR2 ANQGSEA. The CDR3 is 14 residues long. J lost 7 bases, V lost 4 bases, and 13 bases had no gene match. CDR3 nucleotides: TGCAGCGTTGGAGACTTAGCGGGTAGTGGAGAGCAGTACTTC. Translating it yields CSVGDLAGSGEQYF.

This chain joins TRBV10-2 and TRBJ2-3; D is possibly TRBD2 (5 bases). The germline V and J ends were trimmed by 6 bases and 9 bases, with 16 bases remaining between them. In germline, CDR1 is WSHSY, CDR2 SAAADI. The CDR3 is made up of 13 amino acids. CDR3 nucleotides: TGCGCCAGCAGGAACCCGAGGGCCCCCACGCAGTATTTT. Translating gives CASRNPRAPTQYF.

V is TRBV9 and J is TRBJ1-2; the D gene is possibly TRBD1 (5 bases). Trimming cost V 0 bases and J 4 bases, with 13 bases left between them. CDR3 length: 15 amino acids. CDR1 is SGDLS and CDR2 is YYNGEE in the germline V gene. CDR3 in amino acids: CASSVGPTATYGYTF. CDR3 sequence (DNA): TGTGCCAGCAGCGTAGGGCCGACAGCTACCTATGGCTACACCTTC.

The chain couples TRBV7-9 to TRBJ1-6; unclear D gene. Germline V gene data show CDR1 as SEHNR and CDR2 as FQNEAQ (reference sequence). The CDR3 loop spans 15 amino acids. V lost 2 bases to trimming and J lost 2 bases, with 7 bases between them. This CDR3 reads CASSLLTAYNSPLHF. The CDR3 region has the DNA TGTGCCAGCAGCTTATTAACAGCCTATAATTCACCCCTCCACTTT.

CDR3 bases: TGTGCCAGCACAACGGGGGTCAATGGCTACACCTTC. Translation: CASTTGVNGYTF. V gene TRBV12-3 or TRBV12-4 combines with J gene TRBJ1-2, with a weak D call TRBD1 (5 bases). The CDR3 sequence is 12 residues long. Trimming removed 7 bases at V and 6 bases at J, with 12 bases between.

The chain carries TRBV18 and TRBJ1-2; 8 bases agree with TRBD1. The CDR3 spans 15 residues. Trimming removed 2 bases from V and 8 bases from J; junction bases left unmatched: 10. CDR1 and CDR2 from the germline V gene are KGHSH and LQKENI. The CDR3 nucleotides read TGTGCCAGCTCACCAGGTCTCATGACAGGGGAAGGCTACACCTTC. Residues: CASSPGLMTGEGYTF.

This sequence joins TRBV5-4 and TRBJ1-2; 8 nucleotides align to TRBD1. This CDR3 comprises 17 residues. Germline CDR1 SGHNT, CDR2 YYREEE (reference sequence). Trimming took 3 bases from V and 8 from J; bases not matched to a gene: 18. CDR3 sequence reads: CASSSLGAPTGVDGYTF. The CDR3 DNA reads TGTGCCAGCAGCTCCCTTGGGGCTCCGACAGGGGTTGACGGCTACACCTTC.

This clone showed up just a few times. The gene calls are TRBV5-1 and TRBJ2-7; no reliable D call. Germline assignment: CDR1 SGHRS and CDR2 YFSETQ. The CDR3 contains 15 residues. V was cut by 0 bases and J by 0 bases, with 10 bases left in between. CDR3 in DNA: TGCGCCAGCAGCTTGGGAGGCCTCAGCTCCTACGAGCAGTACTTC. This gives the protein CASSLGGLSSYEQYF.

The V call is TRBV7-2, the J call TRBJ2-2; 15 bases are shared with TRBD2. CDR3 length: 18 amino acids. After removal of 4 bases from V and 1 base from J, the junction contained 4 bases not matched to a gene. The germline gives CDR1 SGHTA, CDR2 FQGNSA. The chain's CDR3 is CASSSQGLAGGNTGELFF. The CDR3 DNA reads as TGTGCCAGCAGCTCCCAGGGACTAGCGGGGGGGAACACCGGGGAGCTGTTTTTT. Based on the CDR3 plus reference TRBV7-2 and TRBJ2-2, the full variable domain is GAGVSQSPSNKVTEKGKDVELRCDPISGHTALYWYRQSLGQGLEFLIYFQGNSAPDKSGLPSDRFSAERTGGSVSTLTIQRTQQEDSAVYLCASSSQGLAGGNTGELFFGEGSRLTVL.

Worth noting for this clone: Compared with germline, one end of the junction differs, possibly owing to a read error. The rearrangement uses TRBV6-4 and TRBJ2-1, with D tentatively TRBD2 (6 bases). The CDR3 loop spans 15 amino acids. Germline V CDR1 and CDR2: MRHNA, SNTAGT. The CDR3 bases are TGTGCCAGCAGGGACTATAGCGGACCTCTCCATGAGCAGTTCTTC. This sequence encodes CASRDYSGPLHEQFF.

The CDR3: CASRASGTGGEKLFF. In nucleotides, the CDR3 is TGTGCCAGCAGAGCTTCCGGGACAGGGGGTGAAAAACTGTTTTTT. The V call is TRBV2, the J call TRBJ1-4; TRBD1 matches at 11 bases. The CDR3 has 15 residues. V gave up 6 bases and J gave up 7 bases; unmatched junction bases: 7. In germline, CDR1 is SNHLY, CDR2 FYNNEI. Full variable domain (outside the CDR3, taken from reference TRBV2 and TRBJ1-4): EPEVTQTPSHQVTQMGQEVILRCVPISNHLYFYWYRQILGQKVEFLVSFYNNEISEKSEIFDDQFSVERPDGSNFTLKIRSTKLEDSAMYFCASRASGTGGEKLFFGSGTQLSVL.

This chain uses TRBV2 with TRBJ2-5; 14 nucleotides agree with TRBD2. The CDR3 sequence is 16 residues long. J gave up 3 bases and V 6 bases, and 6 bases lay outside the gene matches. Germline V CDR1 and CDR2: SNHLY, FYNNEI. The CDR3 reads CASSGMTSGGEETQYF. As DNA, the CDR3 is TGTGCCAGCAGCGGTATGACTAGCGGGGGGGAAGAGACCCAGTACTTC.

The V gene is TRBV2, the J gene TRBJ1-1; tentatively, D is TRBD1 (5 bases). CDR1 and CDR2 (germline): SNHLY, FYNNEI. The CDR3 loop spans 12 amino acids. The V end lost 0 bases, the J end lost 11 bases, and 10 bases lay between the germline ends. CDR3 DNA: TGTGCCAGCAGTGAAGCGGGGCACGGGGCTTTCTTT. Amino acid sequence: CASSEAGHGAFF.

This rearrangement joins TRBV21-1 to TRBJ2-7; the table names TRBD1, a call not compared with the DNA. TRBV21-1 is assigned pseudogene status. This CDR3 spans 15 amino acids. CDR3 bases: TGTGCCAGCAGCAAAGATAGGACATATCCGGGCGAGCAGTACTTC. Protein: CASSKDRTYPGEQYF.

This chain links TRBV11-1 with TRBJ1-3; the D gene is possibly TRBD1 (5 bases). Trimming took 5 bases from V and 2 from J, leaving 10 bases between them. CDR3 length: 14 residues. Germline CDR1 SGHAT, CDR2 FQDESV (reference sequence). For the CDR3, the DNA is TGTGCCAGCAGCCTCCAGGGTCCTGGAAACACCATATATTTT. This codes for CASSLQGPGNTIYF. Variable domain in full (rest from reference TRBV11-1 and TRBJ1-3): EAEVAQSPRYKITEKSQAVAFWCDPISGHATLYWYRQILGQGPELLVQFQDESVVDDSQLPKDRFSAERLKGVDSTLKIQPAELGDSAMYLCASSLQGPGNTIYFGEGSWLTVV.

V usage is TRBV19 and J usage is TRBJ1-2; 10 bases align to TRBD1. The CDR3 length is 15 residues. V lost 7 bases and J lost 2; bases outside the gene matches: 7. Germline V CDR1 and CDR2: LNHDA, SQIVND (reference sequence). CDR3 protein: CASNRDRGGNYGYTF. The CDR3 DNA is TGTGCCAGTAACCGGGACAGGGGAGGAAACTATGGCTACACCTTC.

The chain joins TRBV30 to TRBJ2-5; possibly TRBD1 for D (5 bases). This CDR3 is built from 13 residues. Per the germline V gene, CDR1 is GTSNPN and CDR2 is SVGIG (reference sequence). Trimming took off 5 bases at V and 2 bases at J, with 12 bases between the two ends. The CDR3 sequence is CAWGQLQQETQYF. Here the CDR3 DNA reads TGTGCCTGGGGACAATTACAGCAAGAGACCCAGTACTTC.

The V call is TRBV7-9, the J call TRBJ1-6, with a weak D call TRBD1 (6 bases). V lost 5 bases and J lost 10, with 18 bases in between. The CDR3 is 15 residues long. Germline V CDR1 and CDR2: SEHNR, FQNEAQ (reference sequence). CDR3 bases: TGTGCCAGCAGCCCCGACAGGTTCGGTTACTCACCCCTCCACTTT. It codes for CASSPDRFGYSPLHF.

This chain connects TRBV5-1 to TRBJ2-2, with no clear D. CDR3 length: 14 residues. Germline values: CDR1 SGHRS, CDR2 YFSETQ. V gave up 2 bases and J gave up 4 bases, with 9 bases separating them. The CDR3 sequence: CASSFDGSTGELFF. Here the CDR3 DNA reads TGCGCCAGCAGCTTTGACGGGTCCACCGGGGAGCTGTTTTTT.

This chain connects TRBV2 to TRBJ2-3; the match to TRBD2 covers 8 bases. This CDR3 has 15 amino acids. CDR1 and CDR2 from the germline V gene are SNHLY and FYNNEI. Trimming took 3 bases from V and 4 from J; bases not matched to a gene: 6. CDR3 region: CASSDLGGGSDTQYF. The CDR3 DNA follows: TGTGCCAGCAGTGACCTCGGCGGGGGGTCAGATACGCAGTATTTT.

This clone was observed once. The rearrangement joins TRBV3-1 (or the pseudogene TRBV3-2) to TRBJ2-4; D perhaps matches TRBD1 (6 bases). The CDR3 length is 16 residues. Germline CDR1 and CDR2: LGHDT and YNNKEL (reference sequence). V shed 6 bases and J shed 1 base, with 16 bases lying between them. Written as DNA, the CDR3 is TGTGCCAGCAGAGGGGGATCCTCGGGGGCCAAAAACATTCAGTACTTC. Encoded protein: CASRGGSSGAKNIQYF.

The chain carries TRBV7-6 and TRBJ2-7; possibly TRBD1 for D (5 bases). CDR1 and CDR2 from the germline V gene are SGHVS and FNYEAQ. With 5 bases removed from V and 2 bases from J, the gap between germline ends came to 19 bases. The CDR3 contains 16 residues. CDR3 sequence reads: CASSPPVARATYEQYF. The CDR3 DNA is TGTGCCAGCAGCCCCCCCGTGGCCAGGGCTACCTACGAGCAGTACTTC.

The chain joins TRBV18 to TRBJ2-3, with 8 positions matching TRBD2. CDR1 is KGHSH and CDR2 is LQKENI in the germline V gene. J lost 3 bases, V lost 2 bases, and 10 bases had no gene match. The CDR3 totals 17 residues. The CDR3 DNA reads TGTGCCAGCTCACCAGCCCGGACTAGCAAGGCGACAGATACGCAGTATTTT. Amino acids: CASSPARTSKATDTQYF.

This clone was picked up one time. This rearrangement joins TRBV5-4 to TRBJ2-5, with a tentative D call TRBD1 (6 bases). From germline, CDR1 is SGHNT and CDR2 YYREEE (reference sequence). CDR3 length: 14 amino acids. The V end was cut by 1 base, the J end by 2 bases, with 9 bases between. The CDR3 spells CASSLRDTQETQYF. CDR3 in DNA: TGTGCCAGCAGCTTGCGGGACACACAAGAGACCCAGTACTTC. Full variable domain (rest looked up from reference TRBV5-4 and TRBJ2-5): ETGVTQSPTHLIKTRGQQVTLRCSSQSGHNTVSWYQQALGQGPQFIFQYYREEENGRGNFPPRFSGLQFPNYSSELNVNALELDDSALYLCASSLRDTQETQYFGPGTRLLVL.

This clone was observed at least ten times. This rearrangement joins TRBV2 to TRBJ2-5, with D possibly matching TRBD2 (6 bases). Germline CDR1 and CDR2: SNHLY and FYNNEI. V lost 6 bases to trimming and J lost 0 bases, with 32 bases between them. The CDR3 is made up of 21 amino acids. The DNA of the CDR3 is TGTGCCAGCAGAGACCCCGACGGGACTGAAAACCAAGGGGTCTACCAAGAGACCCAGTACTTC. It encodes CASRDPDGTENQGVYQETQYF. Filled out from reference TRBV2 and TRBJ2-5, the complete variable domain reads EPEVTQTPSHQVTQMGQEVILRCVPISNHLYFYWYRQILGQKVEFLVSFYNNEISEKSEIFDDQFSVERPDGSNFTLKIRSTKLEDSAMYFCASRDPDGTENQGVYQETQYFGPGTRLLVL.

This chain connects TRBV28 to TRBJ2-1; D is undetermined. Trimming removed 7 bases at V and 3 bases at J, with 10 bases between. This CDR3 region has 13 residues. The germline V gene encodes CDR1 MDHEN and CDR2 SYDVKM. CDR3 DNA sequence: TGTGCCAGCATCTCACAGAACTACAATGAGCAGTTCTTC. This sequence encodes CASISQNYNEQFF.

The rearrangement links TRBV9 to TRBJ2-7; possible D gene TRBD2, 5 bases. V lost 3 bases to trimming and J lost 2 bases, with 15 bases between them. The CDR3 is made up of 15 amino acids. Germline CDR1 is SGDLS and CDR2 is YYNGEE. As DNA, the CDR3 is TGTGCCAGCAGCGGAACAGCGTCCGGGGCCTACGAGCAGTACTTC. Its translation is CASSGTASGAYEQYF.